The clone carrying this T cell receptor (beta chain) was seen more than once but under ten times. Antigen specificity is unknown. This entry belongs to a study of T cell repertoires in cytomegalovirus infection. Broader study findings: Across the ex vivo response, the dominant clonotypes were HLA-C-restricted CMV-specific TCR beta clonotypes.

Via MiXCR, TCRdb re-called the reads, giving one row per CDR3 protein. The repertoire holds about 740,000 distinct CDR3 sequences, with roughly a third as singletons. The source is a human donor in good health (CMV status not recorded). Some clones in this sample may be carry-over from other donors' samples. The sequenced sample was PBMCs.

The CDR3 DNA follows: TGTGCCAGCAGCGACCCCTCGGTTAGACGCGAGACCCAGTACTTC. Protein: CASSDPSVRRETQYF. This chain connects TRBV11-2 to TRBJ2-5; D is unclear. The germline gives CDR1 SGHAT, CDR2 FQNNGV. The CDR3 is made up of 15 amino acids. Between the trimmed V and J ends, which lost 5 bases and 5 bases, there was a span of 18 bases. The full variable domain, its missing parts supplied by reference TRBV11-2 and TRBJ2-5, is EAGVAQSPRYKIIEKRQSVAFWCNPISGHATLYWYQQILGQGPKLLIQFQNNGVVDDSQLPKDRFSAERLKGVDSTLKIQPAKLEDSAVYLCASSDPSVRRETQYFGPGTRLLVL.